This T cell receptor beta chain was sequenced for a study of T cell changes during pregnancy in multiple sclerosis. Germline values: CDR1 MNHNS, CDR2 SASEGT. This CDR3 contains 16 residues. With 3 bases removed from V and 0 bases from J, the gap between germline ends came to 12 bases. Produced via immunoSEQ multiplex PCR; TCRdb's table is partial and in-frame only. The sample records under 65,000 clones, approximately 92% being singletons. This specimen was CD4+ T cells from peripheral blood mononuclear cells, taken after pregnancy. This sequence originates from a female donor with multiple sclerosis, enrolled in a pregnancy study. V is TRBV6-1 and J is TRBJ2-1; maybe TRBD1 (6 bases). CDR3 protein: CASSDRGPSSYNEQFF. CDR3 sequence (DNA): TGTGCCAGCAGTGACAGGGGCCCGAGCTCCTACAATGAGCAGTTCTTC.